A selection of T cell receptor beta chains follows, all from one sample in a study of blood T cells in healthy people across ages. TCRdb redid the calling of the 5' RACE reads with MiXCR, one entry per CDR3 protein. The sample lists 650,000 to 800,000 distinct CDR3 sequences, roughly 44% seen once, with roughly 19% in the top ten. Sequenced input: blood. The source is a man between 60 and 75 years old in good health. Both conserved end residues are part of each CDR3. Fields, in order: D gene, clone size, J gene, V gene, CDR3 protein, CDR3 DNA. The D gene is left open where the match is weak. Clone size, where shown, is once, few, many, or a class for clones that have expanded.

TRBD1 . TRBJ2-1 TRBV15 CATGDRRDEQFF TGTGCCACCGGGGACAGGAGAGATGAGCAGTTCTTC
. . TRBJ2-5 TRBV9 CASSVNRGQEETQYF TGTGCCAGCAGTGTTAATAGGGGTCAGGAAGAGACCCAGTACTTC
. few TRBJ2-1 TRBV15 CATSRDFYEQFF TGTGCCACCAGCAGAGACTTCTATGAGCAGTTCTTC
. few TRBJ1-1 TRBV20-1 CSARTGSMNTEAFF TGCAGTGCTAGGACAGGTTCCATGAACACTGAAGCTTTCTTT
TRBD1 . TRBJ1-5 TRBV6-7 CASRRRTDRANSNQPQHF TGTGCCAGCAGGAGGAGGACGGACAGGGCCAATAGCAATCAGCCCCAGCATTTT
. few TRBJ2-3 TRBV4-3 CASSQDSGRVQYF TGCGCCAGCAGCCAAGATAGCGGTCGGGTGCAGTATTTT
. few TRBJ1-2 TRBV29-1 CSVEGGYGYTF TGCAGCGTTGAGGGGGGCTATGGCTACACCTTC
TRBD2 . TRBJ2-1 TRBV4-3 CASSQRSGVEQFF TGCGCCAGCAGCCAGAGGAGCGGGGTCGAGCAGTTCTTC
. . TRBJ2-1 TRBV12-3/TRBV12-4 CASSLIWNEQFF TGTGCCAGCAGCCTTATCTGGAATGAGCAGTTCTTC
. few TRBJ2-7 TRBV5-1 CASSLDSSEQYF TGCGCCAGCAGCTTGGATTCGAGCGAGCAGTACTTC
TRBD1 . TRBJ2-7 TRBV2 CASRGDRSSSYEQYF TGTGCCAGCAGGGGGGACAGGTCGAGCTCCTACGAGCAGTACTTC
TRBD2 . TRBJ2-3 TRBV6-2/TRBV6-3 CASLPLLRTGGSTDTQYF TGTGCCAGCCTTCCGCTACTCCGGACGGGGGGAAGCACAGATACGCAGTATTTT
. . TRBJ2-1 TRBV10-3 CAITPAERGGEQFF TGTGCCATCACCCCGGCGGAGAGGGGTGGGGAGCAGTTCTTC
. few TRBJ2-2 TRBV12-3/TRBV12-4 CASSRGWGASTGELFF TGTGCCAGCAGTAGGGGCTGGGGGGCCTCGACCGGGGAGCTGTTTTTT
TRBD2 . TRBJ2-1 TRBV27 CASSLVASGGLDEQFF TGTGCCAGCAGTTTAGTAGCTAGCGGGGGGTTGGATGAGCAGTTCTTC
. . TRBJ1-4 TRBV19 CASSFGTVHEKLFF TGTGCCAGTAGTTTCGGGACCGTACATGAAAAACTGTTTTTT
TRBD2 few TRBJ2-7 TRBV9 CASSVGTSGGVQYF TGTGCCAGCAGCGTTGGGACTAGCGGGGGAGTGCAGTACTTC
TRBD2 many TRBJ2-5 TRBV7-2 CASSFRTSQETQYF TGTGCCAGCAGCTTTCGGACTAGCCAAGAGACCCAGTACTTC
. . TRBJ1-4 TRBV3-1 CASSQAGRGATNEKLFF TGTGCCAGCAGCCAAGCGGGCAGAGGGGCTACTAATGAAAAACTGTTTTTT
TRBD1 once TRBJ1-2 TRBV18 CASSRRDRLDYGYTF TGTGCCAGCTCACGACGGGACAGATTGGACTATGGCTACACCTTC
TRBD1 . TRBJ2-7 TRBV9 CASSGQGDIWDEQYF TGTGCCAGCAGCGGACAGGGGGACATTTGGGATGAGCAGTACTTC
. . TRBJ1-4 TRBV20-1 CSARQGVKLFF TGCAGTGCTAGACAGGGAGTAAAACTGTTTTTT
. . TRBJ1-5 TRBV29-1 CSVEVGGAGNQPQHF TGCAGCGTTGAAGTAGGGGGGGCCGGCAATCAGCCCCAGCATTTT
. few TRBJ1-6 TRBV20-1 CSARDEALAIYSPLHF TGCAGTGCTAGAGATGAGGCCCTGGCCATTTATTCACCCCTCCACTTT
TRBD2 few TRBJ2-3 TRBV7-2 CASSRQRGKDTQYF TGTGCCAGCAGCCGGCAGCGGGGGAAAGATACGCAGTATTTT
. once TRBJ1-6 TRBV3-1 CASSQTTKEAPLHF TGTGCCAGCAGCCAAACCACTAAGGAAGCACCCCTCCACTTT
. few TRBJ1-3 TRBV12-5 CASGTAGDGNTIYF TGTGCTAGTGGTACTGCAGGGGATGGAAACACCATATATTTT